A single sample is the source of the 5 T cell receptor beta chains below, sequenced in a study of cytomegalovirus exposure and HLA in healthy donors. The PCR contained 60 Vbeta and 13 Jbeta primers. Measured with immunoSEQ multiplex PCR; TCRdb has only the in-frame clones, and not every one. The sample records 95,000 to 110,000 clones, approximately 79% being singletons. Sequenced sample: PBMCs. The receptors originated from a man in his 60s in good health and CMV-seropositive.

V and J are TRBV6-5 and TRBJ2-1, with 12 bases fitting TRBD1. Germline assignment: CDR1 MNHEY and CDR2 SVGAGI. This CDR3 is built from 15 residues. The V and J ends lost 4 bases and 8 bases, in that order; junction bases with no gene match: 6. The CDR3 reads CASSLGQGAVDEQFF. DNA for the CDR3: TGTGCCAGCAGTTTGGGACAGGGGGCAGTCGATGAGCAGTTCTTC.

V gene TRBV4-2 combines with J gene TRBJ2-1; TRBD2 matches at 11 bases. The CDR3 covers 18 residues. J was trimmed by 4 bases and V by 2 bases; bases with no gene match: 10. Per the germline V gene, CDR1 is LGHNA and CDR2 is YNFKEQ. CDR3 DNA: TGTGCCAGCAGCCAAAGCTTTGGAGCTAGCGGGGGGTACAATGAGCAGTTCTTC. The encoded protein is CASSQSFGASGGYNEQFF.

The J gene is TRBJ2-4, the V gene TRBV11-2; D is uncertain. The CDR3 contains 18 residues. In germline, CDR1 is SGHAT, CDR2 FQNNGV. V dropped 1 base and J dropped 0 bases, with 16 bases sitting between them. The CDR3 protein is CASSLAGRVHIAKNIQYF. The DNA of the CDR3 is TGTGCCAGCAGCTTAGCCGGCCGGGTCCACATAGCCAAAAACATTCAGTACTTC. The whole variable domain, remainder taken from reference TRBV11-2 and TRBJ2-4, is EAGVAQSPRYKIIEKRQSVAFWCNPISGHATLYWYQQILGQGPKLLIQFQNNGVVDDSQLPKDRFSAERLKGVDSTLKIQPAKLEDSAVYLCASSLAGRVHIAKNIQYFGAGTRLSVL.

The CDR3 sequence is CASSTAGVGEQYF. Here the CDR3 DNA reads TGTGCCAGCAGTACAGCGGGGGTAGGGGAGCAGTACTTC. The V and J genes are TRBV6-5 and TRBJ2-7; 8 bases agree with TRBD2. This CDR3 is built from 13 residues. CDR1 and CDR2 (germline): MNHEY, SVGAGI. Germline trimming cut 5 bases from V and 7 bases from J; bases unmatched to any gene: 7.

The chain is built from TRBV7-2 and TRBJ2-7, with D hard to call. The CDR3 sequence is 14 residues long. Trimming cost V 2 bases and J 2 bases, with 10 bases left between them. Germline V gene data show CDR1 as SGHTA and CDR2 as FQGNSA. The CDR3 is CASSLSGAPYEQYF. In nucleotides, the CDR3 is TGTGCCAGCAGCTTATCCGGTGCCCCCTACGAGCAGTACTTC.